Shown below are 9 T cell receptor beta chains from a single sample sequenced in a study of shared clonotypes between healthy human individuals. Some clones are missing from TCRdb's copy, which holds only in-frame ones; the method was immunoSEQ multiplex PCR. The table has 2 million to 2.5 million clones, around 95% seen once. Sequencing was carried out using naive CD4+ T cells sorted from blood. Specified subset: CD45RA+ positively selected. The receptor set was obtained from a man in his late teens or twenties in good health.

This clone came up a few times. Other DNA sequences in the same sample also yield this CDR3. The chain uses TRBV7-2 and TRBJ1-1; D gene unclear. In germline, CDR1 is SGHTA, CDR2 FQGNSA. There are 13 residues in the CDR3. Trimming removed 3 bases at V and 0 bases at J, with 5 bases between. The CDR3 nucleotides are TGTGCCAGCAGCTTCGGAATGAACACTGAAGCTTTCTTT. Protein sequence: CASSFGMNTEAFF.

V and J are TRBV7-9 and TRBJ1-2, with a tentative D call TRBD1 (6 bases). V lost 5 bases and J 8 bases, leaving 15 bases between the germline ends. Looked up from germline, CDR1 is SEHNR and CDR2 is FQNEAQ (reference sequence). This CDR3 spans 13 amino acids. CDR3 nucleotides: TGTGCCAGCAGCCAAACAGGGCCGGAAGGCTACACCTTC. It codes for CASSQTGPEGYTF.

J is TRBJ2-1 and V is TRBV5-1; D possibly corresponds to TRBD1 (6 bases). V lost 5 bases, J lost 8 bases, and 17 bases lay in between. Germline CDR1 SGHRS, CDR2 YFSETQ. The CDR3 is 14 residues long. The CDR3 region has the DNA TGCGCCAGCAGAAGGGCCCAGGGGCTTGATGAGCAGTTCTTC. Amino acid sequence: CASRRAQGLDEQFF.

The V and J genes are TRBV11-2 and TRBJ2-5; 7 bases line up with TRBD1. V lost 5 bases and J lost 5; bases outside the gene matches: 5. Per germline, CDR1 SGHAT and CDR2 FQNNGV. This CDR3 contains 13 residues. The CDR3 DNA reads TGTGCCAGCAGCCCAGGACAGGCCGAGACCCAGTACTTC. It is translated as CASSPGQAETQYF.

With regard to this clone: Other DNA sequences in the same sample also yield this CDR3. This sequence joins TRBV12-5 and TRBJ1-5, with D uncertain. With 5 bases removed from V and 5 bases from J, the gap between germline ends came to 7 bases. The CDR3 is 12 residues long. The germline gives CDR1 LGHNT, CDR2 FRNRAP. CDR3 residues: CASGLDDQPQHF. The DNA for the CDR3 is TGTGCTAGTGGTCTGGACGATCAGCCCCAGCATTTT.

J is TRBJ2-7 and V is TRBV6-5; no firm D call. Trimming took 4 bases from V and 7 from J, leaving 17 bases between them. CDR1 and CDR2 (germline): MNHEY, SVGAGI. The CDR3 loop spans 14 amino acids. CDR3 nucleotide sequence: TGTGCCAGCAGTTCACTTAACTCCGTGAGGGAGCAGTACTTC. Translation: CASSSLNSVREQYF.

A single count supports this clone. The chain employs TRBV6-6 and TRBJ2-7; the match to TRBD1 covers 9 bases. The CDR3 spans 16 residues. J gave up 3 bases and V 0 bases, and 6 bases lay outside the gene matches. Germline V CDR1 and CDR2: MNHNY, SVGAGI (reference sequence). The DNA of the CDR3 is TGTGCCAGCAGTTACTCGAAAGGGGGACAGGGCTACGAGCAGTACTTC. Protein sequence: CASSYSKGGQGYEQYF.

This chain links TRBV30 with TRBJ2-7, with 15 bases fitting TRBD2. The CDR3 sequence is 17 residues long. Germline values: CDR1 GTSNPN, CDR2 SVGIG (reference sequence). The V gene end was trimmed by 1 base and the J gene end by 7 bases; junction bases not matched to a gene: 11. The CDR3, as DNA: TGTGCCTGGAGTGACGATTCGGGACTAGCGGGGGGCTGGGAGCAGTACTTC. This gives the protein CAWSDDSGLAGGWEQYF. Together with reference TRBV30 and TRBJ2-7, the CDR3 gives the full variable domain: SQTIHQWPATLVQPVGSPLSLECTVEGTSNPNLYWYRQAAGRGLQLLFYSVGIGQISSEVPQNLSASRPQDRQFILSSKKLLLSDSGFYLCAWSDDSGLAGGWEQYFGPGTRLTVT.

This sequence joins TRBV25-1 and TRBJ2-7; D is perhaps TRBD1 (6 bases). This CDR3 is built from 11 residues. The germline gives CDR1 MGHDK, CDR2 SYGVNS. The germline V and J ends were trimmed by 5 bases and 6 bases, with 8 bases remaining between them. In DNA, the CDR3 is TGTGCCAGCAGTAGGGGGTTCGAGCAGTACTTC. Protein: CASSRGFEQYF.